One sample yielded the 22 T cell receptor beta chains listed below, sequenced in a study of vaccination effects on CD4 cells after COVID-19. Measured with immunoSEQ multiplex PCR; TCRdb has only the in-frame clones, and not every one. The sample includes about 32,000 clones, roughly two thirds seen only once; the top ten take roughly 12%. Under the ViraFEST assay, PBMC were stimulated with viral peptide pools so that antigen-specific CD4+ T cells expanded. Sequencing was performed afterwards. At the end of nine to ten days of culture, CD4+ T cells were isolated. Participants each got two BNT162b2 or mRNA-1273 vaccine doses. The antigens for these receptors are not known. The sequenced sample was CD4+ T cells from PBMCs cultured with HCoV-229E spike peptides, obtained after COVID-19 vaccination. Receptors originate from a human donor who received a COVID-19 vaccine.

The V and J genes are TRBV12-5 and TRBJ2-7; D call uncertain. CDR1 and CDR2 (germline): LGHNT, FRNRAP. Trimming took off 0 bases at V and 5 bases at J, with 11 bases between the two ends. This CDR3 spans 14 amino acids. CDR3 nucleotide sequence: TGTGCTAGTGGTTTGGTGGGCAGCTATCACGAGCAGTACTTC. Its translation: CASGLVGSYHEQYF.

In its sample, this clone was seen a few times. The chain uses TRBV5-1 and TRBJ1-1, with unresolved D. Germline V lookup: CDR1 SGHRS, CDR2 YFSETQ. The CDR3 totals 13 residues. Trimming took off 0 bases at V and 1 base at J, with 4 bases between the two ends. CDR3 sequence: CASSLGGNTEAFF. The CDR3 DNA is TGCGCCAGCAGCTTGGGGGGGAACACTGAAGCTTTCTTT.

V usage is TRBV5-1 and J usage is TRBJ2-5, with 9 nucleotides matching TRBD2. CDR3 length equals 15 residues. V was pared by 2 bases and J by 1 base, with 3 bases of the junction left unmatched. Germline CDR1 reads SGHRS; CDR2 reads YFSETQ. CDR3 DNA: TGCGCCAGCAGCTTTTCGCGGGGGGGCCAAGAGACCCAGTACTTC. It specifies CASSFSRGGQETQYF.

V gene TRBV29-1 combines with J gene TRBJ1-1; D remains unclear. Germline CDR1 reads SQVTM; CDR2 reads ANQGSEA. This CDR3 is 11 amino acids long. The germline V and J ends were trimmed by 4 bases and 8 bases, with 11 bases remaining between them. CDR3 sequence (DNA): TGCAGCGTTGTGGAACAAGTCGAAGCTTTCTTT. Residues: CSVVEQVEAFF.

The chain has TRBV2 and TRBJ2-7; tentatively, D is TRBD2 (7 bases). Germline CDR1 SNHLY, CDR2 FYNNEI. Between the trimmed V and J ends, which lost 8 bases and 6 bases, there was a span of 26 bases. This CDR3 has 16 residues. The CDR3 nucleotides are TGTGCCAGCTTGGAGGGGGGGATTCCGTTCCGGGCCGAGCAGTACTTC. Encoded protein: CASLEGGIPFRAEQYF.

The chain recombines TRBV6-5 with TRBJ1-4, with a tentative D call TRBD1 (5 bases). CDR3 length: 15 residues. V shed 0 bases and J shed 13 bases, with 18 bases lying between them. Germline values: CDR1 MNHEY, CDR2 SVGAGI. This chain's CDR3 is CASSYSDQVHGGLFF. The CDR3 DNA sequence: TGTGCCAGCAGTTACTCGGATCAGGTCCACGGGGGACTGTTTTTT.

V is TRBV3-1 (or the pseudogene TRBV3-2) and J is TRBJ2-3, with no clear D. The germline V gene encodes CDR1 LGHDT and CDR2 YNNKEL (reference sequence). With 4 bases removed from V and 4 bases from J, the gap between germline ends came to 15 bases. CDR3 size: 15 residues. The CDR3 DNA reads as TGTGCCAGCAGCCCGCAGTTTGGTAGCTCAGATACGCAGTATTTT. Its translation is CASSPQFGSSDTQYF.

The chain couples TRBV6-1 to TRBJ1-2; D gene ambiguous. Germline V lookup: CDR1 MNHNS, CDR2 SASEGT. The CDR3 loop spans 15 amino acids. The germline V and J ends were trimmed by 3 bases and 1 base, with 12 bases remaining between them. CDR3 nucleotides: TGTGCCAGCAGTGATATTACAGCCCATAACTATGGCTACACCTTC. This gives the protein CASSDITAHNYGYTF.

This rearrangement joins TRBV7-6 to TRBJ2-2; D unclear. The CDR3 runs to 13 residues. Germline V CDR1 and CDR2: SGHVS, FNYEAQ. The V end was cut by 4 bases, the J end by 5 bases, with 8 bases between. CDR3 in amino acids: CASSWSFTGELFF. CDR3 DNA sequence: TGTGCCAGCAGCTGGAGTTTTACCGGGGAGCTGTTTTTT.

The V call is TRBV7-8, the J call TRBJ2-2; the D call may be TRBD1 or TRBD2 (6 bases each). The germline V gene has CDR1 SGHVS and CDR2 FQNEAQ. V gave up 5 bases and J gave up 6 bases, with 13 bases separating them. This CDR3 has 14 amino acids. The CDR3 here is CASSTGRGAGELFF. The DNA of the CDR3 is TGTGCCAGCAGCACAGGGCGGGGTGCCGGGGAGCTGTTTTTT.

The chain uses TRBV19 and TRBJ2-2; D may correspond to TRBD1 or TRBD2 (6 bases each). V was clipped by 10 bases and J by 1 base, with 16 bases between them. The CDR3 spans 15 residues. CDR1 is LNHDA, CDR2 SQIVND, per germline (reference sequence). CDR3 protein: CATWGAGENTGELFF. CDR3 sequence (DNA): TGTGCCACCTGGGGGGCAGGGGAGAACACCGGGGAGCTGTTTTTT. Drawing the rest from reference TRBV19 and TRBJ2-2, the complete variable domain is DGGITQSPKYLFRKEGQNVTLSCEQNLNHDAMYWYRQDPGQGLRLIYYSQIVNDFQKGDIAEGYSVSREKKESFPLTVTSAQKNPTAFYLCATWGAGENTGELFFGEGSRLTVL.

This sequence joins TRBV9 and TRBJ1-5; 7 bases agree with TRBD1. Trimming at V came to 4 bases and at J to 5 bases, leaving 3 bases not matched to a gene. The CDR3 sequence is 13 residues long. Germline values: CDR1 SGDLS, CDR2 YYNGEE. The CDR3 protein is CASSTGADQPQHF. The DNA for the CDR3 is TGTGCCAGCAGCACAGGGGCCGATCAGCCCCAGCATTTT.

Here the CDR3 reads CASSLGVDTGELFF. CDR3 in DNA: TGTGCCAGCAGCTTAGGGGTGGACACCGGGGAGCTGTTTTTT. This chain links TRBV7-9 with TRBJ2-2; no clear D. Germline loops: CDR1 SEHNR, CDR2 FQNEAQ (reference sequence). The CDR3 spans 14 residues. Trimming pared 1 base from V and 3 bases from J, leaving 6 bases between.

The chain combines TRBV19 with TRBJ1-1; D gene uncertain. This CDR3 is built from 12 residues. Per germline, CDR1 LNHDA and CDR2 SQIVND (reference sequence). Trimming stripped 7 bases from V and 2 bases from J, with 8 bases between. The CDR3 bases are TGTGCCAGTAATCGGGCCAACACTGAAGCTTTCTTT. Translation: CASNRANTEAFF.

This rearrangement joins TRBV7-9 to TRBJ1-1, with a weak D call TRBD1 (5 bases). The CDR3 runs to 15 residues. V lost 3 bases, J lost 5 bases, and 16 bases lay in between. Germline CDR1 is SEHNR and CDR2 is FQNEAQ (reference sequence). The CDR3 sequence is CASSLRGTGRTEAFF. The CDR3 region has the DNA TGTGCCAGCAGCTTGAGGGGAACTGGTCGGACTGAAGCTTTCTTT.

V is TRBV3-1 (or the pseudogene TRBV3-2) and J is TRBJ2-6, with a possible D match to TRBD1 (6 bases). This CDR3 region has 14 residues. Germline assignment: CDR1 LGHDT and CDR2 YNNKEL (reference sequence). V was clipped by 4 bases and J by 10 bases, with 14 bases between them. This CDR3 is CASSPITGLNVLTF. Written as DNA, the CDR3 is TGTGCCAGCAGCCCCATTACAGGGCTGAACGTCCTGACTTTC.

This sequence joins TRBV5-1 and TRBJ2-7; no firm D call. V lost 2 bases and J lost 0, with 15 bases in between. The CDR3 extends over 16 amino acids. In germline, CDR1 is SGHRS, CDR2 YFSETQ. CDR3 amino acids: CASSFSSGTPSYEQYF. CDR3 nucleotides: TGCGCCAGCAGCTTTTCATCCGGAACACCCTCCTACGAGCAGTACTTC.

This chain links TRBV19 with TRBJ2-2; 10 bases fit TRBD1. The CDR3 totals 15 residues. The junction had 10 bases not matched to a gene; V was cut back by 11 bases and J by 4 bases. Germline-derived CDR1 and CDR2 are LNHDA and SQIVND (reference sequence). CDR3 bases: TGTGCCGGCAGGGCGGGACAGGGGTTCACCGGGGAGCTGTTTTTT. It yields the protein CAGRAGQGFTGELFF.

The CDR3 loop reads CASSPLDTYEQYF. Here the CDR3 DNA reads TGCGCCAGCAGCCCATTAGACACCTACGAGCAGTACTTC. The chain carries TRBV5-1 and TRBJ2-7; no firm D call. CDR3 length equals 13 residues. The germline V gene encodes CDR1 SGHRS and CDR2 YFSETQ. V lost 4 bases and J 2 bases, leaving 10 bases between the germline ends.

This rearrangement joins TRBV7-8 to TRBJ2-2, with D possibly being TRBD1 or TRBD2 (5 bases each). The V gene's germline CDR1 is SGHVS and CDR2 FQNEAQ. V was trimmed by 5 bases and J by 4 bases, leaving 14 bases between them. This CDR3 has 15 amino acids. CDR3 residues: CASSPGTPPTGELFF. In DNA form, the CDR3 reads TGTGCCAGCAGCCCCGGGACCCCCCCCACCGGGGAGCTGTTTTTT.

This clone has only one observation. The genes are TRBV4-1 and TRBJ2-7, with TRBD1 identical over 10 bases. V was clipped by 3 bases and J by 2 bases; unmatched bases: 4. Germline V CDR1 and CDR2: MGHRA, YSYEKL. This CDR3 has 15 residues. CDR3 amino acids: CASSHLTGGPYEQYF. CDR3 nucleotides: TGCGCCAGCAGCCATTTGACAGGGGGCCCCTACGAGCAGTACTTC.

This clone was detected only a few times. The J gene is TRBJ1-2, the V gene TRBV5-4; unclear D gene. V lost 0 bases and J lost 7, with 16 bases in between. CDR1 SGHNT and CDR2 YYREEE come from the germline V gene (reference sequence). CDR3 size: 15 residues. CDR3 loop: CASSLALGRRPGYTF. The CDR3 coding sequence is TGTGCCAGCAGCTTGGCCCTTGGACGGCGCCCTGGCTACACCTTC.